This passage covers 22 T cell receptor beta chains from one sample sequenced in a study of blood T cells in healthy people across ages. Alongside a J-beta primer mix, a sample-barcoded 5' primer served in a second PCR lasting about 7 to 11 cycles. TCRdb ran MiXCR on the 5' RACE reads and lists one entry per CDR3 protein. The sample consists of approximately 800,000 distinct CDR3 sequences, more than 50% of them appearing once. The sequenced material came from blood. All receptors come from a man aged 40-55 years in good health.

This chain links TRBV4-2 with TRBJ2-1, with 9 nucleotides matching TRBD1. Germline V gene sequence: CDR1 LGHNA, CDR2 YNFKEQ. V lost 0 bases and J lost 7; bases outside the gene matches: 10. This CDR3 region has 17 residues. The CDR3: CASSQEVGTGLSNEQFF. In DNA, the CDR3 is TGTGCCAGCAGCCAAGAAGTCGGGACAGGGTTATCAAATGAGCAGTTCTTC.

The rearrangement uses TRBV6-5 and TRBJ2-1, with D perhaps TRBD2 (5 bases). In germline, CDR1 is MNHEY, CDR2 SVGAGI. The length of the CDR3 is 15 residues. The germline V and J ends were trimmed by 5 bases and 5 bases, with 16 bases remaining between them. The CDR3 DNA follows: TGTGCCAGCAGTCGAAGCCGGGGAGACAACAATGAGCAGTTCTTC. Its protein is CASSRSRGDNNEQFF.

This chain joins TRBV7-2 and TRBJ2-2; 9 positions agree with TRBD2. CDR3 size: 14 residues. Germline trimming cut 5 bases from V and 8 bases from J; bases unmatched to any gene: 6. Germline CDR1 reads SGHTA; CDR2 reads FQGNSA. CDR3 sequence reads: CASSPGLASGELFF. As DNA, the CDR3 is TGTGCCAGCAGCCCCGGACTAGCGTCGGGGGAGCTGTTTTTT.

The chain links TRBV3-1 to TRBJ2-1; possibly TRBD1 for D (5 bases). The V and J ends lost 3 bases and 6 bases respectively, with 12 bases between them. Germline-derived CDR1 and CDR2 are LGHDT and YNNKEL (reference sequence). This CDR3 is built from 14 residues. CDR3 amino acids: CASSHWMGLNEQFF. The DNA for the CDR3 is TGTGCCAGCAGCCACTGGATGGGGCTCAATGAGCAGTTCTTC.

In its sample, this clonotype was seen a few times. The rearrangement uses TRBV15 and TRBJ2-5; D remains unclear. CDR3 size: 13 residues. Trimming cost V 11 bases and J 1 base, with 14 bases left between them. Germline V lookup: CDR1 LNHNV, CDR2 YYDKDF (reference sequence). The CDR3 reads CASSIGLQETQYF. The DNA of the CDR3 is TGTGCCTCCTCAATTGGGCTCCAAGAGACCCAGTACTTC. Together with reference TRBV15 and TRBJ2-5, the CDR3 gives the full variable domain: DAMVIQNPRYQVTQFGKPVTLSCSQTLNHNVMYWYQQKSSQAPKLLFHYYDKDFNNEADTPDNFQSRRPNTSFCFLDIRSPGLGDTAMYLCASSIGLQETQYFGPGTRLLVL.

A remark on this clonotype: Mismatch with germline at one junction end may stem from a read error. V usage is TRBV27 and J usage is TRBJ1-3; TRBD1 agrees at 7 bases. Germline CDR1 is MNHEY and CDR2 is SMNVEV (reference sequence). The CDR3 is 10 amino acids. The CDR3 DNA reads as TGCACAGGGGCCGGAAACACCATATATTTT. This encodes CTGAGNTIYF.

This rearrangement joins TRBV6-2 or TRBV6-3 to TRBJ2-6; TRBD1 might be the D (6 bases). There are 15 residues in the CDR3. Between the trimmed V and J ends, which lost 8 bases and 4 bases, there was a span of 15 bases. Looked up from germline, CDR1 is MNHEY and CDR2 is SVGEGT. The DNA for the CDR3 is TGTGCCAGCCTATCCCCAGGGGCCGGGGCCAACGTCCTGACTTTC. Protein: CASLSPGAGANVLTF.

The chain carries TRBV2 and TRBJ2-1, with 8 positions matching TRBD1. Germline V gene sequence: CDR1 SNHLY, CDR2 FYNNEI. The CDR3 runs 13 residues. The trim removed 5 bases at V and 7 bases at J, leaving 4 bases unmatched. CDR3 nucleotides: TGTGCCAGCAGTTACCAGGGGGCTAATGAGCAGTTCTTC. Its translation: CASSYQGANEQFF. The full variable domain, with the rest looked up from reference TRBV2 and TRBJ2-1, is EPEVTQTPSHQVTQMGQEVILRCVPISNHLYFYWYRQILGQKVEFLVSFYNNEISEKSEIFDDQFSVERPDGSNFTLKIRSTKLEDSAMYFCASSYQGANEQFFGPGTRLTVL.

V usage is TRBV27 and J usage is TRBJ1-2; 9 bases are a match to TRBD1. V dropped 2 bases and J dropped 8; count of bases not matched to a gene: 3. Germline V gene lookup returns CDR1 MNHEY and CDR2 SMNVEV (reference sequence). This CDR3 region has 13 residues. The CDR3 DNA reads TGTGCCAGCAGTTTAAGGACAGGGGAAGGCTACACCTTC. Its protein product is CASSLRTGEGYTF.

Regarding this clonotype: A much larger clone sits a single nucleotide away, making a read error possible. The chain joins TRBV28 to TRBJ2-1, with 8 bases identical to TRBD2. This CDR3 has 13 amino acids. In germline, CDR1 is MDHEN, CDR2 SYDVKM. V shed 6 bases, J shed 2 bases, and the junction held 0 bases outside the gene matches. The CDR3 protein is CASSGGAYNEQFF. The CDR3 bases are TGTGCCAGCAGCGGGGGGGCCTACAATGAGCAGTTCTTC.

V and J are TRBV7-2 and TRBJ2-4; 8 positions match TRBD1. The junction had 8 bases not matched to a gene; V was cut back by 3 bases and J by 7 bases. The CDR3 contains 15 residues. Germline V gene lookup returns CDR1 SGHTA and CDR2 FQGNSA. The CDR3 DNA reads TGTGCCAGCAGCTTGGTCCGGGACAGGACGAACATTCAGTACTTC. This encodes CASSLVRDRTNIQYF.

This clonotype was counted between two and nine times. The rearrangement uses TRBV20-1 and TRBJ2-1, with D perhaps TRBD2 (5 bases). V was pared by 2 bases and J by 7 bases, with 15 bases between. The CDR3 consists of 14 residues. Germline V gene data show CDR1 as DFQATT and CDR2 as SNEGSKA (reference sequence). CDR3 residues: CSARPQDSTNEQFF. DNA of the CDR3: TGCAGTGCTAGACCTCAGGACTCGACTAATGAGCAGTTCTTC.

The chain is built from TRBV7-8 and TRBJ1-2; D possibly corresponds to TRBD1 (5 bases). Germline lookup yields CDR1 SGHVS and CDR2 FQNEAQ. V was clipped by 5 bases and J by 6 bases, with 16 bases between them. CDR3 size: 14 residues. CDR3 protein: CASSKTRVGDGYTF. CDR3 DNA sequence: TGTGCCAGCAGCAAGACCAGGGTTGGGGATGGCTACACCTTC.

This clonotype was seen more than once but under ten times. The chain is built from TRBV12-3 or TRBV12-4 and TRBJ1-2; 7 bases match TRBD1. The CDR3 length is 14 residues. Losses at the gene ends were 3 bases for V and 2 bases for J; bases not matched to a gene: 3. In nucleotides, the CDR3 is TGTGCCAGCAGTTTTAACAGGGGAAACTATGGCTACACCTTC. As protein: CASSFNRGNYGYTF.

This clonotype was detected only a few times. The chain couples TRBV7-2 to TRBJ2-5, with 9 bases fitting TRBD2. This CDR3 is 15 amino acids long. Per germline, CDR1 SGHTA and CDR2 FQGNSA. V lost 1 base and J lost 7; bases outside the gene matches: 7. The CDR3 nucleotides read TGTGCCAGCAGCTTAGTAGAAGCGGGAGGTGGGACCCAGTACTTC. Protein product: CASSLVEAGGGTQYF. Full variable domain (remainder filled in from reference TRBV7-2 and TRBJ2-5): GAGVSQSPSNKVTEKGKDVELRCDPISGHTALYWYRQSLGQGLEFLIYFQGNSAPDKSGLPSDRFSAERTGGSVSTLTIQRTQQEDSAVYLCASSLVEAGGGTQYFGPGTRLLVL.

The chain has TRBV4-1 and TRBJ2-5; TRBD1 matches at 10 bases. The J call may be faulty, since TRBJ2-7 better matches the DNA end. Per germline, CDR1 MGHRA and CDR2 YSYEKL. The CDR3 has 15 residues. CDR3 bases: TGCGCCAGCAGCCGTTGGACAGGGGGGTACTACGAGCAGTACTTC. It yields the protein CASSRWTGGYYEQYF.

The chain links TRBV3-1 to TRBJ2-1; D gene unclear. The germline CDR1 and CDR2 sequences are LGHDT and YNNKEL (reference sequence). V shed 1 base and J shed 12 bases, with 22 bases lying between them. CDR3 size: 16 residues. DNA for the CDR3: TGTGCCAGCAGCCAAGGGTCTCTGTCTACGGGCTCGGGGCAGTTCTTC. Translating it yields CASSQGSLSTGSGQFF.

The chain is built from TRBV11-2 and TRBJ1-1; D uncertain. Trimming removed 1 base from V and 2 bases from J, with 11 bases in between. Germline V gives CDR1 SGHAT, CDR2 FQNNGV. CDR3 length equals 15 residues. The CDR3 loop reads CASSLVTGGNTEAFF. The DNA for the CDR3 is TGTGCCAGCAGCTTAGTCACGGGTGGTAACACTGAAGCTTTCTTT.

The CDR3 is CASSEAGSDNYGYTF. The CDR3 coding sequence is TGTGCCAGCAGTGAAGCGGGCAGCGATAACTATGGCTACACCTTC. This chain connects TRBV2 to TRBJ1-2; D remains unclear. The CDR3 runs 15 residues. Germline lookup yields CDR1 SNHLY and CDR2 FYNNEI. The V and J ends lost 0 bases and 1 base respectively, with 9 bases between them.

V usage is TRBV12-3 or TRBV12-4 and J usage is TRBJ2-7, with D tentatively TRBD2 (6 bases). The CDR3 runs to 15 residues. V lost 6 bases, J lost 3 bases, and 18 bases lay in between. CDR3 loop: CASRRLGGENYEQYF. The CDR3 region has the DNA TGTGCCAGCAGACGGCTCGGAGGGGAGAACTACGAGCAGTACTTC.

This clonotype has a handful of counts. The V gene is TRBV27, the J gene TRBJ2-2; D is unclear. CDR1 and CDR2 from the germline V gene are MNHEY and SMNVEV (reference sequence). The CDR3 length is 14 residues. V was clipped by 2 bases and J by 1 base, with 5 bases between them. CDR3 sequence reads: CASSLNRNTGELFF. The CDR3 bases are TGTGCCAGCAGTTTAAATAGGAACACCGGGGAGCTGTTTTTT.

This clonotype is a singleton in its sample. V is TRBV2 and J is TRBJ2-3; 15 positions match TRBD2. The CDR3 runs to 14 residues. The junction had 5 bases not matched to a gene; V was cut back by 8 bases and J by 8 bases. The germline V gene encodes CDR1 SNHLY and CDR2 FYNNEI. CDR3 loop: CASRTSGGAGTQYF. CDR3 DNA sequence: TGTGCCAGCCGGACTAGCGGGGGGGCGGGTACGCAGTATTTT.